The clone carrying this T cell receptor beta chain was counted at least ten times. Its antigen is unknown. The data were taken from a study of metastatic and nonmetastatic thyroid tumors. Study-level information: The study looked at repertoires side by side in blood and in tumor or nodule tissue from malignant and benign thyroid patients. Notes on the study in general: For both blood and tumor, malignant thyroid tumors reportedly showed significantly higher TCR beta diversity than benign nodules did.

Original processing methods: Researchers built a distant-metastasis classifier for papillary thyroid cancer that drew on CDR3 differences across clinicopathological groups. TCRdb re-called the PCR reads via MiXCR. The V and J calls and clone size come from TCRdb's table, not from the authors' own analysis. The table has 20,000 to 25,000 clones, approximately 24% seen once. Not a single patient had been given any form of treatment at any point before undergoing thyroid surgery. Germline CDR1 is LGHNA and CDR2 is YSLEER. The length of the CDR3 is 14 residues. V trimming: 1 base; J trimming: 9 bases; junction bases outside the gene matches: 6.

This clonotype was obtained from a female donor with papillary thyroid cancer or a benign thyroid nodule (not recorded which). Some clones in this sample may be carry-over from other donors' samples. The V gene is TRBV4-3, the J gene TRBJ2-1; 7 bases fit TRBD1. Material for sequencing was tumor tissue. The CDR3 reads CASSQGKGAGEQFF. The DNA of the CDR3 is TGCGCCAGCAGCCAAGGGAAGGGGGCGGGTGAGCAGTTCTTC.